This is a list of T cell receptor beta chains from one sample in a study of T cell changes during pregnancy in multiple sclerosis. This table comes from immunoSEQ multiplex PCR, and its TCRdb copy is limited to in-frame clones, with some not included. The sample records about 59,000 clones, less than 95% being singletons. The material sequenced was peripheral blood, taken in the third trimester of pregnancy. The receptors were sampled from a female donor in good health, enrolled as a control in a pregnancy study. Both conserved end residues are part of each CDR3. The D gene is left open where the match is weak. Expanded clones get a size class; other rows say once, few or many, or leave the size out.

CASSFYLGHEQYF	TGTGCCAGCAGTTTTTATCTAGGCCACGAGCAGTACTTC	NA	TRBV27	TRBJ2-7	NA
CASRGGGAGGYTQYF	TGTGCCAGCAGGGGTGGTGGGGCGGGGGGTTATACGCAGTATTTT	NA	TRBV6-5	TRBJ2-3	TRBD2
CASSTGTGASSQPQHF	TGTGCCAGCAGCACCGGGACAGGGGCCTCCAGTCAGCCCCAGCATTTT	NA	TRBV9	TRBJ1-5	TRBD1
CASSIQVLDTEAFF	TGTGCCAGTAGTATCCAGGTGCTGGACACTGAAGCTTTCTTT	NA	TRBV19	TRBJ1-1	NA
CASIRENTGELFF	TGTGCCAGCATTCGAGAGAACACCGGGGAGCTGTTTTTT	NA	TRBV11-2	TRBJ2-2	NA
CASSKIQVLNEKLFF	TGTGCCAGCAGCAAGATACAGGTCCTGAACGAAAAACTGTTTTTT	NA	TRBV7-6	TRBJ1-4	NA
CASSPGQGASDTQYF	TGTGCTAGCAGCCCAGGACAGGGGGCGTCTGATACGCAGTATTTT	NA	TRBV7-7	TRBJ2-3	TRBD1
CAWSPAGQVNTEAFF	TGTGCCTGGAGCCCGGCTGGACAGGTGAACACTGAAGCTTTCTTT	few	TRBV30	TRBJ1-1	TRBD1
CASSLVSGNEYEQYF	TGTGCCAGCAGCTTAGTTAGCGGGAACGAGTACGAGCAGTACTTC	NA	TRBV7-2	TRBJ2-7	TRBD2
CASSLAVQGTDTQYF	TGTGCCAGCAGCTTAGCGGTCCAGGGCACAGATACGCAGTATTTT	once	TRBV7-8	TRBJ2-3	NA
CASSYSLGGSGEQFF	TGTGCCAGCAGTTACTCTCTCGGGGGGAGCGGTGAGCAGTTCTTC	NA	TRBV6-6	TRBJ2-1	TRBD2
CASSTGTGFNQPQHF	TGTGCCAGCAGCACGGGGACAGGATTCAATCAGCCCCAGCATTTT	NA	TRBV7-8	TRBJ1-5	TRBD1
CASSQDPAGNTEAFF	TGCGCCAGCAGCCAAGATCCGGCAGGGAACACTGAAGCTTTCTTT	NA	TRBV4-1	TRBJ1-1	NA
CATRQTRLAGGAGANVLTF	TGTGCCACCAGACAAACCCGACTAGCGGGGGGGGCTGGGGCCAACGTCCTGACTTTC	NA	TRBV15	TRBJ2-6	TRBD2
CATREERNYSPLHF	TGTGCCACCCGCGAAGAGCGAAATTATTCACCCCTCCACTTT	NA	TRBV19	TRBJ1-6	NA
CASSSVAGGSGEQFF	TGTGCCAGCAGCTCCGTAGCGGGAGGATCGGGTGAGCAGTTCTTC	NA	TRBV7-6	TRBJ2-1	TRBD2
CASSVSTYSNQPQHF	TGTGCCAGTAGTGTCTCTACTTATAGCAATCAGCCCCAGCATTTT	NA	TRBV19	TRBJ1-5	NA
CASSDWTGLYGYTF	TGTGCCAGCAGCGACTGGACAGGGCTCTATGGCTACACCTTC	NA	TRBV9	TRBJ1-2	TRBD1
CASGWSSTNEKLFF	TGTGCCAGCGGGTGGAGTTCAACTAATGAAAAACTGTTTTTT	NA	TRBV6-1	TRBJ1-4	NA
CASSLFAGDTEAFF	TGTGCCAGCAGTTTATTCGCAGGGGACACTGAAGCTTTCTTT	NA	TRBV27	TRBJ1-1	NA
CASSLPGDRGYNEQFF	TGTGCCAGCAGCCTCCCGGGGGACAGGGGCTACAATGAGCAGTTCTTC	NA	TRBV14	TRBJ2-1	TRBD1
CSVTSDADTQYF	TGCAGCGTAACTAGCGACGCAGATACGCAGTATTTT	NA	TRBV29-1	TRBJ2-3	TRBD2
CASSYSRVVHGYTF	TGTGCCAGCAGTTACTCCAGGGTAGTTCATGGCTACACCTTC	NA	TRBV6-5	TRBJ1-2	NA
CAWSGPGSQETQYF	TGTGCCTGGAGTGGCCCGGGGAGTCAAGAGACCCAGTACTTC	NA	TRBV30	TRBJ2-5	NA
CASSLEEGNRRYTF	TGTGCCAGCAGCTTAGAGGAGGGGAACCGGCGCTACACCTTC	NA	TRBV7-9	TRBJ1-2	NA
CASSQDRGYEQFF	TGCGCCAGCAGCCAGGACAGGGGATATGAGCAGTTCTTC	NA	TRBV4-3	TRBJ2-1	TRBD1
CASSIGTGRNTGELFF	TGTGCCAGTAGTATCGGGACAGGGAGGAACACCGGGGAGCTGTTTTTT	NA	TRBV19	TRBJ2-2	TRBD1
CSVEGGREGPYGYTF	TGCAGCGTTGAAGGGGGGAGGGAGGGCCCCTATGGCTACACCTTC	NA	TRBV29-1	TRBJ1-2	NA
CASSSASNYGYTF	TGTGCCAGCAGTTCAGCGTCTAACTATGGCTACACCTTC	NA	TRBV6-5	TRBJ1-2	NA
CASSLGEGEQFF	TGTGCCAGCAGCTTAGGGGAGGGTGAGCAGTTCTTC	NA	TRBV7-9	TRBJ2-1	TRBD2
CAIRTGTGDQPQHF	TGTGCCATCAGGACCGGGACAGGGGATCAGCCCCAGCATTTT	NA	TRBV10-3	TRBJ1-5	TRBD1
CASSERTGGDGYTF	TGTGCCAGCAGTGAACGGACGGGAGGGGATGGCTACACCTTC	once	TRBV6-1	TRBJ1-2	NA
CASSQVWDRGIGDTIYF	TGCGCCAGCAGCCAAGTCTGGGACAGGGGAATTGGGGACACCATATATTTT	NA	TRBV4-1	TRBJ1-3	TRBD1
CASSLALTGDIQPQHF	TGTGCCAGCAGCTTAGCTTTAACAGGGGATATTCAGCCCCAGCATTTT	NA	TRBV7-8	TRBJ1-5	TRBD1
CASSQEVAGEVNEQFF	TGCGCCAGCAGCCAAGAGGTAGCGGGAGAGGTCAATGAGCAGTTCTTC	NA	TRBV4-1	TRBJ2-1	TRBD2
CASSKTSGGYEQYF	TGTGCCAGCAGTAAGACTAGCGGGGGATACGAGCAGTACTTC	once	TRBV27	TRBJ2-7	TRBD2
CASSAAGQGEIDEQYF	TGTGCCAGCAGCGCGGCGGGACAGGGAGAAATCGACGAGCAGTACTTC	NA	TRBV2	TRBJ2-7	TRBD1
CASSLAGDRRNTEAFF	TGTGCCAGCAGCTTAGCGGGGGACAGGAGGAACACTGAAGCTTTCTTT	NA	TRBV7-9	TRBJ1-1	TRBD1
CSVSGGGNTEAFF	TGCAGCGTTTCAGGGGGCGGGAACACTGAAGCTTTCTTT	NA	TRBV29-1	TRBJ1-1	TRBD1
CARSTGCWDSNQPQHF	TGTGCCAGAAGCACAGGGTGTTGGGATAGCAATCAGCCCCAGCATTTT	NA	TRBV7-9	TRBJ1-5	NA